The clone carrying this T cell receptor (beta chain) was detected a few times. Its antigen is undetermined. The CDR3 contains 14 residues. The germline V and J ends were trimmed by 7 bases and 0 bases, with 10 bases remaining between them. A second PCR of 7 to 11 cycles used a sample-barcoded 5' primer and a J-beta primer mix. MiXCR was run by TCRdb on the 5' RACE reads, yielding one entry per CDR3 protein. The sample holds about 720,000 distinct CDR3 sequences, 25% seen once. This sample is drawn from a study of blood T cells in healthy people across ages. Study findings and constraints: Long-lived donors carried more naive CD4+ cells and greater diversity than aged donors.

Isolation per sample recovered at least 6.5 million PBMCs. The sample was also reused in another study, on T cells of mothers and their children.

J is TRBJ1-5 and V is TRBV12-3 or TRBV12-4, with no clear D. The receptor was derived from a boy between 5 and 17 years old in good health. The sample taken for sequencing was blood. This CDR3 reads CASTYRGSNQPQHF. The CDR3, as DNA: TGTGCCAGCACCTACCGGGGTAGCAATCAGCCCCAGCATTTT.